The rows below give T cell receptor beta chains drawn from one sample of a study of shared clonotypes between healthy human individuals. Assay used: immunoSEQ multiplex PCR; TCRdb lists only in-frame clones, some missing. The table lists about 2.1 million clones, about 92% of them singletons. Sequencing was carried out using naive CD8+ T cells from PBMCs. Source of these receptors: a man aged 18 to 35 in good health. Some clones in this sample may be carry-over from other donors' samples. The CDR3 runs from the conserved cysteine through the conserved F or W. A D gene is named only where the DNA matches it firmly. Not all rows give a size; the values are once, few, many and, for expanded clones, a class.

CDR3 DNA: TGTGCCAGCAGCTTAGGAGGAGGGATAAATGGCTACACCTTC; CDR3 protein: CASSLGGGINGYTF; J gene: TRBJ1-2; D gene: NA; clone size: NA; V gene: TRBV7-9
CDR3 DNA: TGCGCCAGCAGTGATGGAAACGAGCAGTACTTC; CDR3 protein: CASSDGNEQYF; J gene: TRBJ2-7; D gene: NA; clone size: few; V gene: TRBV10-1
CDR3 DNA: TGTGCCAGCACCGGTCCGGGAGTGCGAAACGAGCAGTACTTC; CDR3 protein: CASTGPGVRNEQYF; J gene: TRBJ2-7; D gene: NA; clone size: NA; V gene: TRBV27
CDR3 DNA: TGCGCCAGCAGTGAGTATCTGGAGAACACTGAAGCTTTCTTT; CDR3 protein: CASSEYLENTEAFF; J gene: TRBJ1-1; D gene: NA; clone size: NA; V gene: TRBV10-2
CDR3 DNA: TGTGCCAGCAGTTCCGTGGACAGCCTTCCGGAGACCCAGTACTTC; CDR3 protein: CASSSVDSLPETQYF; J gene: TRBJ2-5; D gene: NA; clone size: NA; V gene: TRBV6-5
CDR3 DNA: TGTGCCAGCAGTTTATGGTTTGGGTCAGGGATTCCCTACGAGCAGTACTTC; CDR3 protein: CASSLWFGSGIPYEQYF; J gene: TRBJ2-7; D gene: NA; clone size: NA; V gene: TRBV27
CDR3 DNA: TGTGCCAGCAGTTCGTTGGACAGAAACACTGAAGCTTTCTTT; CDR3 protein: CASSSLDRNTEAFF; J gene: TRBJ1-1; D gene: NA; clone size: NA; V gene: TRBV27
CDR3 DNA: TGCGCCAGCAGCCAAGATGCAGGGGGCGCCTCGAACACTGAAGCTTTCTTT; CDR3 protein: CASSQDAGGASNTEAFF; J gene: TRBJ1-1; D gene: TRBD1; clone size: NA; V gene: TRBV4-3
CDR3 DNA: TGTGCCACCAGCCCGGGACAGGGTAGCACAGATACGCAGTATTTT; CDR3 protein: CATSPGQGSTDTQYF; J gene: TRBJ2-3; D gene: TRBD1; clone size: NA; V gene: TRBV15
CDR3 DNA: TGCGCCAGCAGCTCCCTGGGAGACAGGGGGAACACTGAAGCTTTCTTT; CDR3 protein: CASSSLGDRGNTEAFF; J gene: TRBJ1-1; D gene: TRBD1; clone size: few; V gene: TRBV5-1
CDR3 DNA: TGTGCCAGCAGCGGCAGGGAGGGGGATAATTCACCCCTCCACTTT; CDR3 protein: CASSGREGDNSPLHF; J gene: TRBJ1-6; D gene: NA; clone size: NA; V gene: TRBV13
CDR3 DNA: TGTGCCAGCAGTTTATGGGGTAAAGGGTTTACCTACGAGCAGTACTTC; CDR3 protein: CASSLWGKGFTYEQYF; J gene: TRBJ2-7; D gene: NA; clone size: NA; V gene: TRBV28
CDR3 DNA: TGTGCCTCGAGTAGCTCCTACGAGCAGTACTTC; CDR3 protein: CASSSSYEQYF; J gene: TRBJ2-7; D gene: NA; clone size: few; V gene: TRBV27
CDR3 DNA: TGTGCCAGCAGCGGGGGGGCAACAGACGCCTACGAGCAGTACTTC; CDR3 protein: CASSGGATDAYEQYF; J gene: TRBJ2-7; D gene: NA; clone size: NA; V gene: TRBV7-9
CDR3 DNA: TGTGCCAGCAGTTTATCGGGAGTGTACCTCTCCTACAATGAGCAGTTCTTC; CDR3 protein: CASSLSGVYLSYNEQFF; J gene: TRBJ2-1; D gene: NA; clone size: NA; V gene: TRBV27
CDR3 DNA: TGTGCCAGCAGCCGCCGAGATCGCGGACGGAGTTACGAGCAGTACTTC; CDR3 protein: CASSRRDRGRSYEQYF; J gene: TRBJ2-7; D gene: NA; clone size: NA; V gene: TRBV9
CDR3 DNA: TGTGCCAGCAGCTCACTCGGGACAGGGGGCAGGTCCTACGAGCAGTACTTC; CDR3 protein: CASSSLGTGGRSYEQYF; J gene: TRBJ2-7; D gene: TRBD1; clone size: NA; V gene: TRBV7-9
CDR3 DNA: TGTGCCAGCAGCTTAGGACCTCTAGCGCCAAGCTCCTACGAGCAGTACTTC; CDR3 protein: CASSLGPLAPSSYEQYF; J gene: TRBJ2-7; D gene: NA; clone size: once; V gene: TRBV11-2
CDR3 DNA: TGTGCCAGCAGCTTAGTAGGCAGGGGAAGCAATCAGCCCCAGCATTTT; CDR3 protein: CASSLVGRGSNQPQHF; J gene: TRBJ1-5; D gene: NA; clone size: NA; V gene: TRBV7-2